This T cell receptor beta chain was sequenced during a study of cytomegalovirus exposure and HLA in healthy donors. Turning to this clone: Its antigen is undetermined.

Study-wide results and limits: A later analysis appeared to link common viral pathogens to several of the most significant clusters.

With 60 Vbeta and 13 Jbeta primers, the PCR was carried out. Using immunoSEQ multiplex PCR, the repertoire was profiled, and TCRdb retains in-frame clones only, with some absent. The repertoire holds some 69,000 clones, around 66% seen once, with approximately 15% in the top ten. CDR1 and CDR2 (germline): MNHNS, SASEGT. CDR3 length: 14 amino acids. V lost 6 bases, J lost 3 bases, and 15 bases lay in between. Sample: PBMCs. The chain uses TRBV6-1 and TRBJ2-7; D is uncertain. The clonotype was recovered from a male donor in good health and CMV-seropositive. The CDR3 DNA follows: TGTGCCAGCAGCTTGACTCCAGTCAACTACGAGCAGTACTTC. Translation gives CASSLTPVNYEQYF.